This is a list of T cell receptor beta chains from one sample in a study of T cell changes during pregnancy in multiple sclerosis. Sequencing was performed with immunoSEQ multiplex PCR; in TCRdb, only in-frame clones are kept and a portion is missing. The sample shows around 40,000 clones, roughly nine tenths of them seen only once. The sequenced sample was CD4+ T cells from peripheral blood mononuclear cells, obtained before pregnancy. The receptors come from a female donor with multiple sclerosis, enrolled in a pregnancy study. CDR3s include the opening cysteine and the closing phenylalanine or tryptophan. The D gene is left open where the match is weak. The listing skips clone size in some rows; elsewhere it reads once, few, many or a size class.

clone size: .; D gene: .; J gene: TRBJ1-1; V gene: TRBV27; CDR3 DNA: TGTGCCAGCAGTTTCGGGACAACCCCCACTGAAGCTTTCTTT; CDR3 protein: CASSFGTTPTEAFF
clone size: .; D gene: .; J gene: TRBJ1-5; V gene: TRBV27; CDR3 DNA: TGTGCCAGCAGTTCCGGAGGGCCAAATCAGCCCCAGCATTTT; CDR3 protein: CASSSGGPNQPQHF
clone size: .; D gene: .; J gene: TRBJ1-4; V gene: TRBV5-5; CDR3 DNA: TGTGCCAGCAGCTGGGACATCTCTAATGAAAAACTGTTTTTT; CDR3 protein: CASSWDISNEKLFF
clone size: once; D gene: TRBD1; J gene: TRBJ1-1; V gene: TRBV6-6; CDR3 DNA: TGTGCCAGCATCGTAGACAGGGAGAACACTGAAGCTTTCTTT; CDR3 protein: CASIVDRENTEAFF
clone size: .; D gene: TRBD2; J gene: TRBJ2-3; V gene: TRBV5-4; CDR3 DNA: TGTGCCAGCAGCTCACTAGCGGGGGGCTACGGAAGCACAGATACGCAGTATTTT; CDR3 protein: CASSSLAGGYGSTDTQYF
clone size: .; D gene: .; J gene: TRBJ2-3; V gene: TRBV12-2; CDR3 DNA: TGTGCAAGTCGCTTGCGCAGGGGGAGAGAGAGAGATACGCAGTATTTT; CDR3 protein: CASRLRRGRERDTQYF
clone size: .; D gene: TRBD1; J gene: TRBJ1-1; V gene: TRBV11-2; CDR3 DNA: TGTGCCAGCAGCCCCGGACAGGGTCCCACTGAAGCTTTCTTT; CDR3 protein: CASSPGQGPTEAFF
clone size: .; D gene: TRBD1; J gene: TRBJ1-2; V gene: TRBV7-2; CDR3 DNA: TGTGCCAGCAGCCTCAAGGCACAGGGGATAGGTGGCTACACCTTC; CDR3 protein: CASSLKAQGIGGYTF
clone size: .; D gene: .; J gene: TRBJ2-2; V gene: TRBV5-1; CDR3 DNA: TGCGCCAGCAGCCTAGAACAGGGAACGAACACCGGGGAGCTGTTTTTT; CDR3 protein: CASSLEQGTNTGELFF
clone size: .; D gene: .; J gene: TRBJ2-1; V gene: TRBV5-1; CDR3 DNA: TGCGCCAGCAGCCTCGGGAACGGATACAATGAGCAGTTCTTC; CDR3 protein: CASSLGNGYNEQFF
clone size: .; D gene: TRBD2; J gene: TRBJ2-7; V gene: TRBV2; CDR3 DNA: TGTGCCAGCAGTGTTGGGACGGGGGGCTCCTACGAGCAGTACTTC; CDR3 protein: CASSVGTGGSYEQYF
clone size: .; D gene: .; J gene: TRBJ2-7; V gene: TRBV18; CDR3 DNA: TGTGCCAGCTCACCCAGGGGCGGTTACGAGCAGTACTTC; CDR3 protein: CASSPRGGYEQYF
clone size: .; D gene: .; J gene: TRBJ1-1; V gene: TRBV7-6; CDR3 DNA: TGTGCCAGCAGCTCGGGACAGAACACTGAAGCTTTCTTT; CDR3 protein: CASSSGQNTEAFF
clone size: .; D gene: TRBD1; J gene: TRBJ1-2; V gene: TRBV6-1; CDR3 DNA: TGTGCCAGCAAGGGACAGGGACGTGATGGCTACACCTTC; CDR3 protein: CASKGQGRDGYTF
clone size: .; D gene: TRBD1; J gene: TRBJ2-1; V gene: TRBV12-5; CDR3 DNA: TGTGCTAGTGGTTTGGCCCTGACAGGGACGGGTGAGCAGTTCTTC; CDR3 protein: CASGLALTGTGEQFF
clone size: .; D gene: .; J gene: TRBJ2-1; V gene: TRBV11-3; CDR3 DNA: TGTGCCAGCAGCCCCAGATGGACAGACAATGAGCAGTTCTTC; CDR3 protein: CASSPRWTDNEQFF
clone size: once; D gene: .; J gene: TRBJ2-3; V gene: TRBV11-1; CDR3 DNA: TGTGCCAGCAGACGGGGGAACACAGATACGCAGTATTTT; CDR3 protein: CASRRGNTDTQYF
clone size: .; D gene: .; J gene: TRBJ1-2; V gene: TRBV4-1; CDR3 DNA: TGCGCCAGCAGCCAAGTTAGACAAAGGACAGCGAACTATGGCTACACCTTC; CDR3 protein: CASSQVRQRTANYGYTF
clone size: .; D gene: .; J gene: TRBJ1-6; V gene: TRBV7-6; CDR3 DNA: TGTGCCAGCAGCTTAGACGGGAACACCCCGTATTCACCCCTCCACTTT; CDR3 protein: CASSLDGNTPYSPLHF
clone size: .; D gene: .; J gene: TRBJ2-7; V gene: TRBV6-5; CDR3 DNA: TGTGCCAGCAGTTCAACCTTCTGGGGGGCCTACGAGCAGTACTTC; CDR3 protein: CASSSTFWGAYEQYF
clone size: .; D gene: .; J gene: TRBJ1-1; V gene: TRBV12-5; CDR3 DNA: TGTGCTAGTGGTTTGGTACCCGTGTTCATGGGGGCGCGGAGGGAGGGTACTGAAGCTTTCTTT; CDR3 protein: CASGLVPVFMGARREGTEAFF
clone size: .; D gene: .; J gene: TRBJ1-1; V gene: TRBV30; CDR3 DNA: TGTGCCTGGACACAAGGGCAGGGCACTGAAGCTTTCTTT; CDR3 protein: CAWTQGQGTEAFF
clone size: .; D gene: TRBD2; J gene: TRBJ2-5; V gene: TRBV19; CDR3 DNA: TGTGCCAGTAGTATAGTGTTAGGGACTACCCAAGAGACCCAGTACTTC; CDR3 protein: CASSIVLGTTQETQYF
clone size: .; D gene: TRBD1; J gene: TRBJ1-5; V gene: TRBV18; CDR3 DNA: TGTGCCAGCTCACCAAAGGCGGCAGGGGGTAGCAATCAGCCCCAGCATTTT; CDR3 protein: CASSPKAAGGSNQPQHF
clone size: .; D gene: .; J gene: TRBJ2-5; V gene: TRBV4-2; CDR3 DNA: TGTGCCAGCAGCCAAATGTCGGGGGTCCCTCAAGAGACCCAGTACTTC; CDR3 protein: CASSQMSGVPQETQYF
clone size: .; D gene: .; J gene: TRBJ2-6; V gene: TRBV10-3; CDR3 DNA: TGTGCCATCAGTGAGTTAATTCGGGTATCTGGGGCCAACGTCCTGACTTTC; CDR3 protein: CAISELIRVSGANVLTF
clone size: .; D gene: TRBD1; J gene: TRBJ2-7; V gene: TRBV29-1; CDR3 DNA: TGCAGCGTTTCAGGGGGCGCCTCATACGAGCAGTACTTC; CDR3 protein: CSVSGGASYEQYF
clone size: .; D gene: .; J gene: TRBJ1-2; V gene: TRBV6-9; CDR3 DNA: TGTGCCAGCAGTTATCTAACCGGGACACGCTATGGCTACACCTTC; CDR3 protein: CASSYLTGTRYGYTF
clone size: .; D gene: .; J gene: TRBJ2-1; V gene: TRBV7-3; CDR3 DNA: TGTGCCAGCAGCTTAACGGGGACGCGGGGTGAGCAGTTCTTC; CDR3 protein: CASSLTGTRGEQFF
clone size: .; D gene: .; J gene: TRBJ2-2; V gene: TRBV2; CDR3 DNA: TGTGCCAGCGCCCCTGGGAGGAAAGGGGAGCTGTTTTTT; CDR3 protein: CASAPGRKGELFF
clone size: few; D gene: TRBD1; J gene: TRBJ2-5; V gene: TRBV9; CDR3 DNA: TGTGCCAGCAGCCCCGGAGACAGGGAAGAGGTAGAGACCCAGTACTTC; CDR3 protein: CASSPGDREEVETQYF
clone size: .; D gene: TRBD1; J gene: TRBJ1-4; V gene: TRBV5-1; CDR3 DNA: TGCGCCAGCAGCCGGGGGACAGTAGGGAGTGAAAAACTGTTTTTT; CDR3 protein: CASSRGTVGSEKLFF
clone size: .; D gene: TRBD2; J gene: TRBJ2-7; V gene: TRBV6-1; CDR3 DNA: TGTGCCAGCCGGGGCGCGGGGGGGCCCTACGAGCAGTACTTC; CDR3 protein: CASRGAGGPYEQYF
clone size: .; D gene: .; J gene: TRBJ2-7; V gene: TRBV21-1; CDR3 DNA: TGTGCCAGCAGCGGGCGGGGGTACGAGCAGTACTTC; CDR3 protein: CASSGRGYEQYF
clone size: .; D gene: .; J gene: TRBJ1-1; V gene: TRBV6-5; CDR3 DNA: TGTGCCAGCAGGCTCACAGGGAAGAACACTGAAGCTTTCTTT; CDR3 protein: CASRLTGKNTEAFF
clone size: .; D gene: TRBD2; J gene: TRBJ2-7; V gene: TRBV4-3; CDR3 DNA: TGCGCCAGCAGCCAAGATCTCGGGACTAGCGCAGGTCGGGGGTCCTACGAGCAGTACTTC; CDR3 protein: CASSQDLGTSAGRGSYEQYF
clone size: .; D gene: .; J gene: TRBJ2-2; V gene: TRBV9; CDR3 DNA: TGTGCCAGCAGCGTAGATTCTGTTCCCGGGGAGCTGTTTTTT; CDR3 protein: CASSVDSVPGELFF
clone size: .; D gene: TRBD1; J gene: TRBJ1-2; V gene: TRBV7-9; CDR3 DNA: TGTGCCAGCAGTCGGGACAGGGCTGGCTACACCTTC; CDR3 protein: CASSRDRAGYTF
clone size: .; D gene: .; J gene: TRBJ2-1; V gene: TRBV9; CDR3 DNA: TGTGCCAGCAGCGTAGAGTTGAGGCAGGGACACTACAATGAGCAGTTCTTC; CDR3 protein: CASSVELRQGHYNEQFF
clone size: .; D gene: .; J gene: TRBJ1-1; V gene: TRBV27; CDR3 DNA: TGTGCCAGCAGTTTGTGGAATCGGGGCACTGAAGCTTTCTTT; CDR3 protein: CASSLWNRGTEAFF
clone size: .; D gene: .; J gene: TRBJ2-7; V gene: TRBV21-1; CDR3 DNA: TGTGCCACCGCGGACAGCCGACCCTACGAGCAGTACTTC; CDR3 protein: CATADSRPYEQYF
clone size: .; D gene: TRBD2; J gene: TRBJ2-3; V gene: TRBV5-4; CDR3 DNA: TGTGCCAGCAGCTTCTTTCGGGGGGGCCTGGATACGCAGTATTTT; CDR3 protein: CASSFFRGGLDTQYF
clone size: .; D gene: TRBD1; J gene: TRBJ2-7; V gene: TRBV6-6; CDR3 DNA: TGTGCCAGCAGTTACCCCTGGGACAGGGAATACGAGCAGTACTTC; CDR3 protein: CASSYPWDREYEQYF
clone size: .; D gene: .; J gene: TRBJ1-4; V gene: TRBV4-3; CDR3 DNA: TGCGCCAGCAGCGATTTCAGGGAGGGCTTTGGTGAAAAACTGTTTTTT; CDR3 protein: CASSDFREGFGEKLFF
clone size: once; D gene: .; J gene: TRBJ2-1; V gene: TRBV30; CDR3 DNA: TGTGCCTGGAGTCTGGGGGGTTCCACCTACAATGAGCAGTTCTTC; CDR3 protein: CAWSLGGSTYNEQFF
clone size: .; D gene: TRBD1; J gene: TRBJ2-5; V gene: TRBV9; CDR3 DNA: TGTGCCAGCAGCGTCGGACAGGAAGAGACCCAGTACTTC; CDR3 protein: CASSVGQEETQYF
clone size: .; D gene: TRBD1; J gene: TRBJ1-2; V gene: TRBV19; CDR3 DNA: TGTGCCAGTAGTGTGGGACAGGGGCCGGGAGCTAACTATGGCTACACCTTC; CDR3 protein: CASSVGQGPGANYGYTF
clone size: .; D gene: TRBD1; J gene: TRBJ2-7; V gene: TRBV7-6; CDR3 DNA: TGTGCCAGCAGCTTAGGGTTTCAGGGACAGGGTTCCGAGCAGTACTTC; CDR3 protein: CASSLGFQGQGSEQYF
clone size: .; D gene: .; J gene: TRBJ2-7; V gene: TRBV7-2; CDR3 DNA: TGTGCCAGCAGCTTAGCGGGGGGTCCCCCAACCTACGAGCAGTACTTC; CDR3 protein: CASSLAGGPPTYEQYF
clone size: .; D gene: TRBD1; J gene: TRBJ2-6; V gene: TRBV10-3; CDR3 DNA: TGTGCCATCAGCGCAGGGGGCGGTGGGGCCAACGTCCTGACTTTC; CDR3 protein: CAISAGGGGANVLTF
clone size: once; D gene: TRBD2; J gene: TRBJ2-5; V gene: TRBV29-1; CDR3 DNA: TGCACCACAGCGTTGAAATCTAGCGGAGGGGAGACCCAGTACTTC; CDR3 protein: CTTALKSSGGETQYF
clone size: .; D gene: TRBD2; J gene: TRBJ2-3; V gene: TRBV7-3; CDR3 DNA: TGTGCCAGCAGCCTGGTGGGGCTAGCGGGGGGGACAGATACGCAGTATTTT; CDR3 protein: CASSLVGLAGGTDTQYF
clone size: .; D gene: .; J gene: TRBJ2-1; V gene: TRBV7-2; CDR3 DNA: TGTGCCAGCAGCTTAGTGGGGGGGGCTTACAATGAGCAGTTCTTC; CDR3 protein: CASSLVGGAYNEQFF
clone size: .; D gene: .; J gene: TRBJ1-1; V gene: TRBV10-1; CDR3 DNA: TGCGCCAGCAGTGACCATCGACAGCACATGAACACTGAAGCTTTCTTT; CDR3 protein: CASSDHRQHMNTEAFF